What follows are 6 T cell receptor beta chains derived from one specimen sequenced in a study of OX40 agonist ivuxolimab in advanced cancers. Generated by immunoSEQ multiplex PCR, the TCRdb table keeps only in-frame clones and is missing some. The sample lists approximately 99,000 clones, about 91% seen once, with over 0.6% in the top ten. The source material was CD4+ or CD8+ T cells sorted from blood, sampled in a trial of the OX40 agonist ivuxolimab. All receptors come from an adult with an advanced solid tumor such as melanoma, head and neck, liver or kidney cancer.

The chain links TRBV19 to TRBJ2-4; maybe TRBD1 (6 bases). V was shortened by 5 bases and J by 12 bases, with 17 bases between the two germline ends. Germline CDR1 and CDR2: LNHDA and SQIVND (reference sequence). There are 13 residues in the CDR3. CDR3 sequence: CASSSSLIGGQYF. The CDR3 DNA reads TGTGCCAGTAGTTCGTCCCTCATAGGGGGTCAGTACTTC. Drawing the rest from reference TRBV19 and TRBJ2-4, the complete variable domain is DGGITQSPKYLFRKEGQNVTLSCEQNLNHDAMYWYRQDPGQGLRLIYYSQIVNDFQKGDIAEGYSVSREKKESFPLTVTSAQKNPTAFYLCASSSSLIGGQYFGAGTRLSVL.

This clone appeared once. The chain recombines TRBV10-3 with TRBJ2-3; 10 bases are shared with TRBD2. CDR1 is ENHRY and CDR2 is SYGVKD in the germline V gene. This CDR3 comprises 16 residues. The V gene end was trimmed by 10 bases and the J gene end by 2 bases; junction bases not matched to a gene: 12. CDR3 nucleotide sequence: TGTGCCAGCCAAGGGCTAGCGGGGGCTATCACAGATACGCAGTATTTT. It translates to CASQGLAGAITDTQYF.

The chain has TRBV19 and TRBJ2-3, with D perhaps TRBD2 (5 bases). The CDR3 runs to 16 residues. CDR1 and CDR2 from the germline V gene are LNHDA and SQIVND (reference sequence). Trimming removed 1 base at V and 3 bases at J, with 14 bases between. CDR3 nucleotides: TGTGCCAGTAGTATAGCTAGGGAGCCGATTACAGATACGCAGTATTTT. Its translation: CASSIAREPITDTQYF. Full variable domain (outside the CDR3, taken from reference TRBV19 and TRBJ2-3): DGGITQSPKYLFRKEGQNVTLSCEQNLNHDAMYWYRQDPGQGLRLIYYSQIVNDFQKGDIAEGYSVSREKKESFPLTVTSAQKNPTAFYLCASSIAREPITDTQYFGPGTRLTVL.

The chain employs TRBV5-5 and TRBJ1-1; D is unresolved. The germline V gene has CDR1 SGHKS and CDR2 YYEKEE (reference sequence). The CDR3 consists of 15 residues. V gave up 4 bases and J gave up 1 base, with 14 bases separating them. The CDR3 protein is CASSPQRLGNTEAFF. The DNA for the CDR3 is TGTGCCAGCAGCCCACAAAGGCTGGGGAACACTGAAGCTTTCTTT.

This clone was counted between two and nine times. V is TRBV5-1 and J is TRBJ2-7; possibly TRBD1 for D (6 bases). Trimming took 4 bases from V and 3 from J, leaving 14 bases between them. The V gene's germline CDR1 is SGHRS and CDR2 YFSETQ. This CDR3 has 14 residues. The CDR3 loop is CASSPATGFYEQYF. The CDR3 DNA sequence: TGCGCCAGCAGCCCGGCGACAGGTTTCTACGAGCAGTACTTC.

This chain links TRBV21-1 with TRBJ2-7; the table calls TRBD1, which could not be checked here. TRBV21-1 is a pseudogene. The CDR3 extends over 12 amino acids. The CDR3 protein is CASGTGTGEQYF. CDR3 DNA sequence: TGTGCCAGCGGAACAGGTACCGGAGAGCAGTACTTC.